The clone carrying this T cell receptor beta chain was counted a few times. Its antigen remains unknown. Original processing notes: ImmunoSEQ junction-only sequences lacked quality scores, so their filtering differed. Sequencing was performed with immunoSEQ multiplex PCR; in TCRdb, only in-frame clones are kept and a portion is missing. V and J calls and clone size are given by that table; D and trimming were obtained from the DNA. The sample shows about 2.4 million clones, approximately 94% of them seen only once. This entry belongs to a study of shared clonotypes between healthy human individuals. As for the study in general: The plates for each donor numbered three CD4 naive, three CD4 memory, two CD8 naive and one CD8 memory.

Study outcomes and limitations: Researchers found naive subsets generally carried larger estimated richness than memory subsets. Generation probabilities were higher for clonotypes shared across all four sorted-subset donors than for unshared ones.

This clonotype was obtained from a man aged 18 to 30 in good health. Some clones in this sample may be carry-over from other donors' samples. Input material: naive CD4+ T cells from PBMCs. Subset specified: CD45RA+ positively selected.

This CDR3 reads CASRLTPGELFF. The CDR3 region has the DNA TGTGCCAGCAGATTAACCCCCGGGGAGCTGTTTTTT. The chain uses TRBV2 and TRBJ2-2; D is unresolved. V lost 6 bases to trimming and J lost 6 bases, with 8 bases between them. CDR3 length equals 12 residues. The germline V gene encodes CDR1 SNHLY and CDR2 FYNNEI.